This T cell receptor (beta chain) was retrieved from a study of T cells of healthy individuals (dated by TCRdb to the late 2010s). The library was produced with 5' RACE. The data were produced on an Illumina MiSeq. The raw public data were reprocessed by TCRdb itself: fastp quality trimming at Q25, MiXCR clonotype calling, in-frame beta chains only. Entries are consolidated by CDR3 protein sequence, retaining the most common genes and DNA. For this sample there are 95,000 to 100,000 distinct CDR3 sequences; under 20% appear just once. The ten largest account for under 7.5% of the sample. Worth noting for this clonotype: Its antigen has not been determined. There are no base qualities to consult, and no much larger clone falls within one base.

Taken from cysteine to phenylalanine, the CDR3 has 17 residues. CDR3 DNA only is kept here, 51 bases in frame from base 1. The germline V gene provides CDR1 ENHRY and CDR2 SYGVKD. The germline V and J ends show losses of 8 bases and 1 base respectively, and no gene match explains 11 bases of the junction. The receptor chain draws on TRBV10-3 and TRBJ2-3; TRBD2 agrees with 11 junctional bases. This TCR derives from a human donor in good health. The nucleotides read TGTGCCATCCGCCTAGCGGGAGGCCAAGGGGGCACAGATACGCAGTATTTT. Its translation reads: CAIRLAGGQGGTDTQYF.